Listed here are 9 T cell receptor beta chains from one sample, sequenced in a study of PD-1 blockade in classical Hodgkin lymphoma (dated by TCRdb to the early 2020s). The library was generated by the immunoSEQ multiplex PCR assay. This is the immuneACCESS table as TCRdb keeps it, with only in-frame sequences that have V and J called. A part of the clones is gone; compared with another copy, unresolved V genes explain less than half, and the rest is unexplained. This sample lists over 85,000 clones; 75% to 85% were detected once. Around 15% of the sample comes from the top ten. The time point label for this specimen denotes: cycle 2 day 1 (C2D1) of nivolumab. Every trial patient had relapsed after autologous stem cell transplantation, and cohorts A, B and C differed in prior brentuximab vedotin exposure. The material was peripheral blood mononuclear cells (PBMCs), obtained before the second cycle of nivolumab. The source is a human donor with classical Hodgkin lymphoma.

The rearrangement uses TRBV9 and TRBJ1-1; D is uncertain. Germline values: CDR1 SGDLS, CDR2 YYNGEE. V lost 4 bases and J lost 6, with 16 bases in between. This CDR3 has 14 amino acids. CDR3 sequence reads: CASSPPRSLSEAFF. The DNA for the CDR3 is TGTGCCAGCAGCCCCCCTCGTTCACTCTCTGAAGCTTTCTTT.

The chain employs TRBV6-5 and TRBJ1-4; the D is unclear. This CDR3 contains 14 residues. V was clipped by 6 bases and J by 3 bases, with 11 bases between them. In germline, CDR1 is MNHEY, CDR2 SVGAGI. DNA of the CDR3: TGTGCCAGCAGGGAACCGGGAGCTAATGAAAAACTGTTTTTT. Residues: CASREPGANEKLFF.

The genes are TRBV5-6 and TRBJ2-1; D is possibly TRBD2 (5 bases). The CDR3 length is 12 residues. Trimming cost V 4 bases and J 8 bases, with 10 bases left between them. Germline V CDR1 and CDR2: SGHDT, YYEEEE. Here the CDR3 DNA reads TGTGCCAGCAGCCGGAGGTGGGATGAGCAGTTCTTC. As protein: CASSRRWDEQFF.

This rearrangement joins TRBV15 to TRBJ1-5; TRBD1 matches at 7 bases. This CDR3 is 17 amino acids long. Germline CDR1 is LNHNV and CDR2 is YYDKDF (reference sequence). V lost 1 base and J lost 0; bases outside the gene matches: 6. This chain's CDR3 is CATSRGRGGLSNQPQHF. The CDR3 DNA is TGTGCCACCAGCAGAGGCAGGGGGGGACTTAGCAATCAGCCCCAGCATTTT. Variable domain in full (rest from reference TRBV15 and TRBJ1-5): DAMVIQNPRYQVTQFGKPVTLSCSQTLNHNVMYWYQQKSSQAPKLLFHYYDKDFNNEADTPDNFQSRRPNTSFCFLDIRSPGLGDTAMYLCATSRGRGGLSNQPQHFGDGTRLSIL.

The sample holds one count of this clone. The J gene is TRBJ1-2, the V gene TRBV11-2; maybe TRBD1 (5 bases). Trimming removed 4 bases from V and 7 bases from J, with 19 bases in between. This CDR3 comprises 15 residues. CDR1 is SGHAT and CDR2 is FQNNGV in the germline V gene. The CDR3 DNA is TGTGCCAGCAGCTCCCTAGTGACAGCCGGCAGTGGCTACACCTTC. Protein: CASSSLVTAGSGYTF. Using reference TRBV11-2 and TRBJ1-2 for the parts outside the CDR3, the full variable domain is EAGVAQSPRYKIIEKRQSVAFWCNPISGHATLYWYQQILGQGPKLLIQFQNNGVVDDSQLPKDRFSAERLKGVDSTLKIQPAKLEDSAVYLCASSSLVTAGSGYTFGSGTRLTVV.

The rearrangement uses TRBV5-1 and TRBJ2-3; 8 nucleotides align to TRBD2. Germline values: CDR1 SGHRS, CDR2 YFSETQ. V lost 0 bases, J lost 8 bases, and 17 bases stayed unmatched. The CDR3 spans 18 residues. CDR3 sequence (DNA): TGCGCCAGCAGCTTGGAGGGCTTTGATAGCGGGAATCGCGGTACGCAGTATTTT. Its translation is CASSLEGFDSGNRGTQYF.

The V gene is TRBV5-1, the J gene TRBJ2-4; possibly TRBD2 for D (6 bases). Per germline, CDR1 SGHRS and CDR2 YFSETQ. The CDR3 has 19 amino acids. Trimming pared 0 bases from V and 0 bases from J, leaving 19 bases between. CDR3 sequence: CASSLDAPSSVLAKNIQYF. The CDR3 DNA sequence: TGCGCCAGCAGCTTGGATGCCCCATCTAGCGTTCTAGCCAAAAACATTCAGTACTTC.

The chain carries TRBV10-1 and TRBJ1-1, with 7 bases fitting TRBD1. The CDR3 consists of 14 residues. The germline gives CDR1 WNHNN, CDR2 SYGVQD (reference sequence). V was clipped by 4 bases and J by 6 bases; unmatched bases: 8. CDR3 protein: CASSGLGRGPEAFF. The CDR3 DNA sequence: TGCGCCAGCAGTGGACTTGGTAGGGGGCCTGAAGCTTTCTTT.

The CDR3 is CARTLRGLAFYNEQFF. The DNA of the CDR3 is TGTGCCAGGACATTGAGGGGGCTAGCGTTCTACAATGAGCAGTTCTTC. This chain links TRBV5-3 with TRBJ2-1; possible D gene TRBD1, 7 bases. TRBV5-3 has ORF status, its function being uncertain. V lost 8 bases, J lost 3 bases, and 21 bases lay in between. The CDR3 spans 16 residues.